The rows below give T cell receptor beta chains drawn from one sample of a study of cytomegalovirus exposure and HLA in healthy donors. Here immunoSEQ multiplex PCR was the method, and the copy in TCRdb shows in-frame clones only, minus some. Altogether some 110,000 clones are present, 71% being singletons, with the ten largest covering about 2.5%. The specimen sequenced was PBMCs. These receptors came from a female donor in good health and CMV-seronegative. The CDR3 runs from the conserved cysteine through the conserved F or W. A D gene is named only where the DNA matches it firmly. The size entry is marked missing in some rows and otherwise reads once, few, many or a size class.

J,D,size,V,DNA,CDR3
TRBJ2-1,TRBD2,NA,TRBV4-1,TGCGCCAGCAGCCAAGGGGGACTAGCGGGAGACAATGAGCAGTTCTTC,CASSQGGLAGDNEQFF
TRBJ1-4,TRBD1,NA,TRBV7-2,TGTGCCAGCAGCTTAATTGGACAGGCGAATGAAAAACTGTTTTTT,CASSLIGQANEKLFF
TRBJ2-5,TRBD2,NA,TRBV6-5,TGTGCCAGCAGAGACGGATGGGGGGGGGAGACCCAGTACTTC,CASRDGWGGETQYF
TRBJ1-3,NA,NA,TRBV5-1,TGCGCCAGCAGCCTCCAGTCGGGGGCTGGAAACACCATATATTTT,CASSLQSGAGNTIYF
TRBJ2-3,NA,NA,TRBV7-3,TGTGCCAGCAGCTTATGGGGCAGGGCCAGCACAGATACGCAGTATTTT,CASSLWGRASTDTQYF
TRBJ1-1,NA,NA,TRBV7-9,TGCGCCAGCAGCTTAAAAAGCTATGAAGCTTTCTTT,CASSLKSYEAFF
TRBJ2-3,TRBD2,NA,TRBV4-3,TGCGCCAGCAGCCAAACCTTTAGCGGGAGTTCCACAGATACGCAGTATTTT,CASSQTFSGSSTDTQYF
TRBJ2-5,TRBD2,NA,TRBV5-1,TGCGCCAGCAGCTTAGGTATCCTAGCGGGAGGGGAAGAGACCCAGTACTTC,CASSLGILAGGEETQYF
TRBJ2-7,TRBD1,few,TRBV5-4,TGTGCCAGCAGCGAGGGACAGGGGCGCCACGAGCAGTACTTC,CASSEGQGRHEQYF
TRBJ2-7,NA,NA,TRBV7-9,TGTGCCAGCAGCTTAGGAGTGGAGGACTACGAGCAGTACTTC,CASSLGVEDYEQYF
TRBJ1-4,NA,NA,TRBV30,TGTGCCTGGAGTACTACGATGCTACAGGGATGGGTTTTT,CAWSTTMLQGWVF
TRBJ1-2,NA,NA,TRBV27,TGTGCCAGCGCCGGCCCGGGGTGGGATGGCTACACCTTC,CASAGPGWDGYTF
TRBJ2-7,NA,NA,TRBV21-1,TGTGCCTGCGGGACTAGCACATCCTACGAGCAGTACTTC,CACGTSTSYEQYF
TRBJ2-1,TRBD2,NA,TRBV10-2,TGCGCCAGCCGAGAAGGACTAGCGGCATACAATGAGCAGTTCTTC,CASREGLAAYNEQFF
TRBJ2-5,TRBD1,NA,TRBV2,TGTGCCAGCAGAGGGGACAGGGGCGGGCAAGAGACCCAGTACTTC,CASRGDRGGQETQYF
TRBJ1-5,NA,NA,TRBV6-6,TGTGCCAGCGAAGACGCCCCTCTGGGGAGTCAGCCCCAGCATTTT,CASEDAPLGSQPQHF
TRBJ2-5,TRBD1,few,TRBV30,TGTGCCTTGACTAGGGGACAGGGGACCCAGTACTTC,CALTRGQGTQYF
TRBJ2-3,NA,NA,TRBV27,TGTGCCAGCAGTCTGGCGCGGAGTCCTAGCACAGATACGCAGTATTTT,CASSLARSPSTDTQYF
TRBJ1-2,NA,NA,TRBV25-1,TGTGCCAGCAGTGAACACCCAGTTAACTATGGCTACACCTTC,CASSEHPVNYGYTF
TRBJ2-2,TRBD1,NA,TRBV29-1,TGCAGCGTCTCAGGGGGCGCGGACACCGGGGAGCTGTTTTTT,CSVSGGADTGELFF
TRBJ2-3,NA,NA,TRBV18,TGTGCCAGCTCACCACAGGGAGCCCTCACAGATACGCAGTATTTT,CASSPQGALTDTQYF
TRBJ2-7,NA,NA,TRBV6-5,TGTGCCAGCAAGGTAGGAGGGGGCGCGACATACGAGCAGTACTTC,CASKVGGGATYEQYF
TRBJ1-2,NA,once,TRBV7-9,TGTGCCAGCAGCTTCGGCCAGGGGTGGAACTATGGCTACACCTTC,CASSFGQGWNYGYTF
TRBJ2-5,TRBD1,NA,TRBV2,TGTGCCAGCAGTTTAGGGGGCCTCCAAGAGACCCAGTACTTC,CASSLGGLQETQYF
TRBJ1-4,NA,NA,TRBV6-5,TGTGCCAGCAGTTGGACGGGGAGTAATGAAAAACTGTTTTTT,CASSWTGSNEKLFF
TRBJ1-5,TRBD1,few,TRBV19,TGTGCCAGTAGTTCGTCAGGGGGCAGCGTGGGCAATCAGCCCCAGCATTTT,CASSSSGGSVGNQPQHF
TRBJ2-5,TRBD1,few,TRBV5-1,TGCGCCAGCAGTGACCTGACAGGGGAATTGGGCGAGACCCAGTACTTC,CASSDLTGELGETQYF
TRBJ1-1,NA,NA,TRBV5-8,TGTGCCAGCTTCCGAGTTATGAACACTGAAGCTTTCTTT,CASFRVMNTEAFF
TRBJ2-1,TRBD2,NA,TRBV29-1,TGCAGCGCCCCGAGCGGGAGGGCCTACAATGAGCAGTTCTTC,CSAPSGRAYNEQFF
TRBJ1-5,NA,NA,TRBV6-1,TGTGCCAGCAGCGCAGGGTGGCAACAGCCCCAGCATTTT,CASSAGWQQPQHF
TRBJ2-1,TRBD2,NA,TRBV4-1,TGCGCCAGCAGCCTGCAAGTAGGGACTACGTACAATGAGCAGTTCTTC,CASSLQVGTTYNEQFF
TRBJ1-1,TRBD1,NA,TRBV19,TGTGCCAGTAGTATGACAGGGTACACTGAAGCTTTCTTT,CASSMTGYTEAFF
TRBJ1-5,NA,few,TRBV5-1,TGCGCCAGCAGCTTCACCGGGAATCAGCCCCAGCATTTT,CASSFTGNQPQHF